The 28 T cell receptor beta chains below all came from one sample that was sequenced in a study of cytomegalovirus exposure and HLA in healthy donors. Amplification used 60 Vbeta primers and 13 Jbeta primers. Produced via immunoSEQ multiplex PCR; TCRdb's table is partial and in-frame only. The sample records more than 120,000 clones, roughly 80% being singletons. Sequencing was carried out using PBMCs. These receptors originate from a woman aged 25 to 45 in good health and CMV-seronegative.

This sequence joins TRBV12-5 and TRBJ2-1, with 14 nucleotides matching TRBD2. CDR1 LGHNT and CDR2 FRNRAP come from the germline V gene. The trim removed 0 bases at V and 6 bases at J, leaving 10 bases unmatched. The CDR3 has 19 residues. The CDR3 region is CASGLVREGLAGVINEQFF. The CDR3, as DNA: TGTGCTAGTGGTTTGGTAAGGGAGGGACTAGCGGGGGTAATCAATGAGCAGTTCTTC.

The V call is TRBV19, the J call TRBJ2-6; weak D call: TRBD1 (5 bases). This CDR3 is 15 amino acids long. The V end lost 3 bases, the J end lost 5 bases, and 11 bases lay between the germline ends. Germline V gene sequence: CDR1 LNHDA, CDR2 SQIVND (reference sequence). In nucleotides, the CDR3 is TGTGCCAGTAGTATTCGACAGCTATGGGCCAACGTCCTGACTTTC. Its translation: CASSIRQLWANVLTF.

The chain combines TRBV20-1 with TRBJ2-7; D might be TRBD1 (5 bases). The CDR3 extends over 11 amino acids. Trimming cost V 7 bases and J 3 bases, with 10 bases left between them. Germline CDR1 reads DFQATT; CDR2 reads SNEGSKA (reference sequence). As DNA, the CDR3 is TGCAGTGGGGGCCAGATCTACGAGCAGTACTTC. Translating gives CSGGQIYEQYF.

This chain connects TRBV7-9 to TRBJ2-5; 10 bases match TRBD1. After removal of 4 bases from V and 5 bases from J, the junction contained 10 bases not matched to a gene. This CDR3 contains 16 residues. Germline CDR1 is SEHNR and CDR2 is FQNEAQ (reference sequence). The CDR3 sequence is CASSWGQGMYDETQYF. For the CDR3, the DNA is TGTGCCAGCAGCTGGGGACAGGGGATGTATGACGAGACCCAGTACTTC.

The gene calls are TRBV11-2 and TRBJ2-5; maybe TRBD2 (5 bases). The CDR3 is 13 amino acids. Germline lookup yields CDR1 SGHAT and CDR2 FQNNGV. Trimming pared 3 bases from V and 4 bases from J, leaving 9 bases between. CDR3: CASSFPGRETQYF. CDR3 nucleotide sequence: TGTGCCAGCAGCTTCCCGGGGAGAGAGACCCAGTACTTC.

The chain joins TRBV7-9 to TRBJ2-6, with 8 bases matching TRBD1. Germline assignment: CDR1 SEHNR and CDR2 FQNEAQ (reference sequence). There are 17 residues in the CDR3. V lost 4 bases and J lost 0; bases outside the gene matches: 5. The CDR3 nucleotides read TGTGCCAGCAGCTCTGGACAGGGCCCCTCTGGGGCCAACGTCCTGACTTTC. This encodes CASSSGQGPSGANVLTF.

V is TRBV5-1 and J is TRBJ2-5; D is perhaps TRBD2 (5 bases). The end of the DNA is better explained by TRBJ2-7, so the J call may be wrong. In germline, CDR1 is SGHRS, CDR2 YFSETQ. The CDR3 contains 15 residues. The CDR3 DNA is TGCGCCAGCAGCTCCCTTGAGGGTAAAGCCTACGAGCAGTACTTC. Translating gives CASSSLEGKAYEQYF.

The table lists this clone with a few counts. This chain joins TRBV2 and TRBJ1-1; 8 bases are shared with TRBD1. Germline CDR1 reads SNHLY; CDR2 reads FYNNEI. The CDR3 covers 16 residues. Trimming cost V 3 bases and J 7 bases; bases outside gene matches: 13. The CDR3 reads CASSDLMTGERSEAFF. The CDR3 DNA reads as TGTGCCAGCAGTGATCTTATGACAGGGGAACGAAGTGAAGCTTTCTTT.

This rearrangement joins TRBV5-1 to TRBJ1-1, with TRBD1 identical over 8 bases. J was trimmed by 4 bases and V by 4 bases; bases with no gene match: 9. The CDR3 extends over 15 amino acids. CDR1 and CDR2 from the germline V gene are SGHRS and YFSETQ. CDR3: CASSKRQGRGTEAFF. Written as DNA, the CDR3 is TGCGCCAGCAGCAAAAGACAGGGGAGGGGCACTGAAGCTTTCTTT.

This clone was seen a few times. The genes are TRBV2 and TRBJ1-4; possibly TRBD1 for D (5 bases). This CDR3 has 13 residues. V was clipped by 5 bases and J by 8 bases, with 12 bases between them. Germline CDR1 reads SNHLY; CDR2 reads FYNNEI. DNA of the CDR3: TGTGCCAGCAGTCGGGGACTTGAGGAAAAACTGTTTTTT. The encoded protein is CASSRGLEEKLFF.

The CDR3 reads CASTRGGQRGYTF. DNA of the CDR3: TGTGCCAGCACACGCGGGGGGCAGAGGGGCTACACCTTC. V and J are TRBV6-1 and TRBJ1-2; perhaps TRBD1 as D (6 bases). CDR1 is MNHNS and CDR2 is SASEGT in the germline V gene. Trimming shortened V by 7 bases and J by 8 bases, and 17 bases separated the two germline ends. The CDR3 covers 13 residues.

The CDR3 region has the DNA TGTGCCAGCTCACCCATCTCGTGGACCGGGACAGGGAGCAATGAGCAGTTCTTC. Its protein product is CASSPISWTGTGSNEQFF. The chain couples TRBV18 to TRBJ2-1; 9 nucleotides line up with TRBD1. The V gene's germline CDR1 is KGHSH and CDR2 LQKENI. Losses at the gene ends were 3 bases for V and 6 bases for J; bases not matched to a gene: 15. This CDR3 region has 18 residues. Full variable domain (rest looked up from reference TRBV18 and TRBJ2-1): NAGVMQNPRHLVRRRGQEARLRCSPMKGHSHVYWYRQLPEEGLKFMVYLQKENIIDESGMPKERFSAEFPKEGPSILRIQQVVRGDSAAYFCASSPISWTGTGSNEQFFGPGTRLTVL.

Worth noting for this clone: Other DNA sequences in this sample translate to the same CDR3. The J gene is TRBJ2-7, the V gene TRBV18; TRBD1 matches at 8 bases. The germline V gene has CDR1 KGHSH and CDR2 LQKENI. This CDR3 comprises 14 residues. With V trimmed by 3 bases and J by 2 bases, 3 bases remained unmatched. The DNA for the CDR3 is TGTGCCAGCTCACCTGGACAGGGTGCCTACGAGCAGTACTTC. Residues: CASSPGQGAYEQYF.

The rearrangement links TRBV10-2 to TRBJ2-7; the D is unclear. CDR3 length: 15 residues. Germline V gene data show CDR1 as WSHSY and CDR2 as SAAADI. Trimming pared 0 bases from V and 3 bases from J, leaving 12 bases between. The CDR3: CASSESRRSLYEQYF. The CDR3 DNA reads TGCGCCAGCAGTGAGTCCCGGCGGTCCCTCTACGAGCAGTACTTC.

A few counts support this clone. The chain recombines TRBV6-5 with TRBJ2-2; unclear D gene. V was clipped by 6 bases and J by 3 bases, with 8 bases between them. Germline V gives CDR1 MNHEY, CDR2 SVGAGI. The CDR3 has 13 residues. The CDR3 spells CASSTTDTGELFF. CDR3 sequence (DNA): TGTGCCAGCAGCACCACTGACACCGGGGAGCTGTTTTTT.

This rearrangement joins TRBV4-3 to TRBJ2-3, with D perhaps matching TRBD2 (6 bases). V lost 4 bases and J 5 bases, leaving 10 bases between the germline ends. Germline assignment: CDR1 LGHNA and CDR2 YSLEER. This CDR3 has 13 amino acids. CDR3 residues: CASSRGTGDTQYF. The CDR3 region has the DNA TGCGCCAGCAGCCGCGGGACTGGAGATACGCAGTATTTT.

This clone came up a few times. The V gene is TRBV4-1, the J gene TRBJ2-1, with D possibly being TRBD1 (5 bases). Germline lookup yields CDR1 MGHRA and CDR2 YSYEKL. V was trimmed by 3 bases and J by 0 bases, leaving 15 bases between them. The CDR3 consists of 17 residues. This chain's CDR3 is CASSQELRTSSYNEQFF. CDR3 in DNA: TGCGCCAGCAGCCAGGAACTCAGGACAAGCTCCTACAATGAGCAGTTCTTC.

The rearrangement links TRBV4-1 to TRBJ1-2, with a possible D match to TRBD1 (6 bases). This CDR3 is 15 amino acids long. Trimming shortened V by 0 bases and J by 4 bases, and 12 bases separated the two germline ends. Germline V gene sequence: CDR1 MGHRA, CDR2 YSYEKL. The CDR3 DNA is TGCGCCAGCAGCCAAGATAACAGGGAGGGCTATGGCTACACCTTC. It encodes CASSQDNREGYGYTF.

About this clone itself: Other DNA sequences within the sample encode an identical CDR3. The chain is built from TRBV5-1 and TRBJ1-1; the match to TRBD1 covers 7 bases. The CDR3 extends over 15 amino acids. CDR1 is SGHRS, CDR2 YFSETQ, per germline. J was trimmed by 11 bases and V by 3 bases; bases with no gene match: 16. The CDR3 loop is CASSYSGTVDLEAFF. The DNA of the CDR3 is TGCGCCAGCAGCTACTCCGGGACAGTCGACCTAGAGGCTTTCTTT.

This clone was observed a handful of times. The chain couples TRBV6-5 to TRBJ1-1; 7 nucleotides agree with TRBD1. This CDR3 comprises 13 residues. Germline CDR1 reads MNHEY; CDR2 reads SVGAGI. V shed 7 bases and J 5 bases; nucleotides not matched to a gene: 7. CDR3 bases: TGTGCCAGCACTACAGGGGTTGGTACTGAAGCTTTCTTT. It translates to CASTTGVGTEAFF.

The chain is built from TRBV6-6 and TRBJ1-1, with D unresolved. The germline V and J ends were trimmed by 9 bases and 1 base, with 6 bases remaining between them. Looked up from germline, CDR1 is MNHNY and CDR2 is SVGAGI (reference sequence). This CDR3 is 11 amino acids long. The CDR3 here is CARSGNTEAFF. Written as DNA, the CDR3 is TGTGCCAGATCGGGGAACACTGAAGCTTTCTTT.

This clone showed up just a few times. The chain has TRBV4-3 and TRBJ2-7; the D gene is possibly TRBD2 (5 bases). The CDR3 is 15 residues long. Germline V gene lookup returns CDR1 LGHNA and CDR2 YSLEER. V lost 0 bases to trimming and J lost 3 bases, with 12 bases between them. In nucleotides, the CDR3 is TGCGCCAGCAGCCAAGATTCCGGGATCATCTACGAGCAGTACTTC. It specifies CASSQDSGIIYEQYF.

J is TRBJ2-2 and V is TRBV5-1; D possibly corresponds to TRBD1 (6 bases). CDR1 SGHRS and CDR2 YFSETQ come from the germline V gene. The CDR3 consists of 16 residues. The V gene lost 1 base and the J gene lost 1 base, with 11 bases spanning the gap. CDR3 in DNA: TGCGCCAGCAGCTTGTCCGGGACAAAGAACACCGGGGAGCTGTTTTTT. It codes for CASSLSGTKNTGELFF.

This clone was detected once. CDR3 loop: CASSQVVSEFLYEQYF. For the CDR3, the DNA is TGCGCCAGCAGCCAAGTAGTCTCGGAGTTCCTCTACGAGCAGTACTTC. The V and J genes are TRBV4-3 and TRBJ2-7; D call uncertain. CDR1 and CDR2 (germline): LGHNA, YSLEER. The CDR3 covers 16 residues. V lost 1 base, J lost 3 bases, and 16 bases lay in between.

This rearrangement joins TRBV30 to TRBJ2-5; D gene uncertain. The germline gives CDR1 GTSNPN, CDR2 SVGIG (reference sequence). V dropped 5 bases and J dropped 5 bases, with 6 bases sitting between them. The CDR3 is 10 amino acids. As DNA, the CDR3 is TGTGCCTGGCCTCGGGAGACCCAGTACTTC. It specifies CAWPRETQYF. Variable domain in full (rest from reference TRBV30 and TRBJ2-5): SQTIHQWPATLVQPVGSPLSLECTVEGTSNPNLYWYRQAAGRGLQLLFYSVGIGQISSEVPQNLSASRPQDRQFILSSKKLLLSDSGFYLCAWPRETQYFGPGTRLLVL.

This clone occurred a few times. The chain joins TRBV5-1 to TRBJ2-7; the match to TRBD2 covers 9 bases. This CDR3 contains 18 residues. V shed 0 bases and J 0 bases; nucleotides not matched to a gene: 10. Germline V gives CDR1 SGHRS, CDR2 YFSETQ. In DNA, the CDR3 is TGCGCCAGCAGCTTGGCGGCTAGCGGGAAGCCTTACTCCTACGAGCAGTACTTC. This encodes CASSLAASGKPYSYEQYF. Full variable domain (remainder filled in from reference TRBV5-1 and TRBJ2-7): KAGVTQTPRYLIKTRGQQVTLSCSPISGHRSVSWYQQTPGQGLQFLFEYFSETQRNKGNFPGRFSGRQFSNSRSEMNVSTLELGDSALYLCASSLAASGKPYSYEQYFGPGTRLTVT.

The V and J genes are TRBV18 and TRBJ2-3, with 9 bases that match TRBD1. Per the germline V gene, CDR1 is KGHSH and CDR2 is LQKENI. This CDR3 comprises 16 residues. V lost 5 bases to trimming and J lost 1 base; unmatched junction nucleotides: 7. CDR3 loop: CASSRNRGRGTDTQYF. Here the CDR3 DNA reads TGTGCCAGCTCAAGAAACAGGGGGCGAGGCACAGATACGCAGTATTTT. Combining the CDR3 with reference TRBV18 and TRBJ2-3 gives the whole variable domain NAGVMQNPRHLVRRRGQEARLRCSPMKGHSHVYWYRQLPEEGLKFMVYLQKENIIDESGMPKERFSAEFPKEGPSILRIQQVVRGDSAAYFCASSRNRGRGTDTQYFGPGTRLTVL.

The rearrangement joins TRBV5-3 to TRBJ2-2, with D possibly being TRBD2 (5 bases). TRBV5-3 is recorded as an ORF, its role being uncertain. The CDR3 is made up of 13 amino acids. CDR3 residues: CAKKTGDTGELFF. As DNA, the CDR3 is TGTGCAAAAAAGACCGGGGACACCGGGGAGCTGTTTTTT.